This T cell receptor (beta chain) was recovered during a study of shared clonotypes between healthy human individuals (dated by TCRdb to the early 2020s). For context, the study as a whole: The cohort comprised a couple of women and a few men aged 18 to 49 years. To increase sequencing depth and limit assay-specific biases, different laboratories used diverse techniques to prepare libraries and sequence TCR repertoires. To estimate repertoire size and how much clonotypes are shared between individuals, the study performed deep sequencing of blood TCR repertoires from roughly five healthy adults. Between about 0.94 and 10 billion PBMCs per donor were obtained by leukapheresis. Findings and caveats that apply to the study as a whole: The genetic and exposure-history diversity represented was limited by the small number of donors. Sampling was limited to blood, and TCR repertoires in tissue likely differ from TCR repertoires in blood. Pairwise subsampling indicated that sequencing depth was expected to affect the degree of clonotype sharing among donors.

As for this clone: What antigen it recognizes has not been identified. Base qualities are not provided; no much larger clone lies one nucleotide away.

Using the deep immunoSEQ assay, multiplex PCR amplified TCR CDR3 regions from genomic DNA. For each cell subset, the extracted genomic DNA was distributed evenly across all wells of several immunoSEQ 96-well plates, and each plate served as one replicate. For unsorted PBMC, around 290 ng of genomic DNA, equivalent to about 30,000 T cell genomes, went into each replicate PCR. Ten immunoSEQ deep assay plates were used to sequence unsorted PBMC genomic DNA. The purified libraries were quantified using a Qubit 3.0 fluorometer, sized with a Bioanalyzer 2100, and then quantified again using the KAPA Library Quantification kit. Every immunoSEQ 96-well plate was sequenced on a dedicated single-read 150-cycle Illumina NextSeq 550 flow cell. The original pipeline was this. Because only junctional sequences without quality scores were contained in the immunoSEQ output, filtering matching that applied to full-length reads could not be performed. To assign V/J genes and CDR3, sequences were annotated using PyIR, a Python wrapper for IgBLAST v1.9, with IMGT germline references. Reads were filtered out if the reads had weak V/J assignments (E-value above 1e-6), no CDR3, stop codons, out-of-frame junctions, or ambiguous translated residues. V3J clonotypes were defined as sequences sharing the same inferred V gene, J gene, and CDR3 amino acid sequence. Percentage overlap between repertoires was computed as shared unique clonotypes divided by the size of the smaller repertoire. Richness of each repertoire was evaluated using RTK rarefaction, the Chao1 estimator, and Recon v2.1 estimates of unobserved clonotypes. Held by TCRdb, this immuneACCESS table contains in-frame sequences only and omits some clones. Under half of the omission traces to an unresolved V gene where checked; the cause of the rest is unknown. V, J and clone size reflect that table, while D and trimming were determined from the DNA. For this sample there are hundreds of thousands of clones; 70% to 80% appear just once. The ten largest clones capture around 14% of the sample.

According to the germline V gene, CDR1 reads SGHTA and CDR2 reads FQGNSA. V ends up 5 bases short and J 7 bases short, with an unmatched junction base count of 6. The cysteine opens and the phenylalanine closes a CDR3 of 13 amino acids. Just the 39-base CDR3 DNA is kept, in frame starting at base 1. Healthy HIV-negative adults with no recently reported acute infections or vaccinations were included as donors. Every donor was a Caucasian adult living in Nashville, Tennessee, USA. For unsorted samples, tens of millions of PBMCs were counted, and genomic DNA was extracted using the QIAamp DNA Blood Mini kit. Blood was obtained by leukapheresis, after which PBMCs were separated by Ficoll-Histopaque density gradient centrifugation and cryopreserved in liquid nitrogen vapor phase.

Sequencing was performed on PBMCs. This clonotype originated in a woman in her thirties or forties in good health. Some clones in this sample may be carry-over from other donors' samples. The chain was built from TRBV7-2 and TRBJ1-2; TRBD1 aligns with 8 central bases. The CDR3: CASSADRAGGYTF. The DNA sequence is TGTGCCAGCAGCGCGGACAGGGCGGGTGGCTACACCTTC. Extended through the reference TRBV7-2 and TRBJ1-2 proteins, this CDR3 yields the full variable domain: GAGVSQSPSNKVTEKGKDVELRCDPISGHTALYWYRQSLGQGLEFLIYFQGNSAPDKSGLPSDRFSAERTGGSVSTLTIQRTQQEDSAVYLCASSADRAGGYTFGSGTRLTVV.